This T cell receptor beta chain was profiled in a study of response to subunit inactivated influenza vaccine. This clonotype was counted between two and nine times. Its antigen remains unidentified. Study-wide results and caveats: Authors suggested few new T cells are recruited by each seasonal influenza vaccination.

V lost 0 bases to trimming and J lost 2 bases; unmatched junction nucleotides: 12. Germline lookup yields CDR1 LNHNV and CDR2 YYDKDF (reference sequence). The CDR3 length is 20 residues. TCRdb fed the RT-PCR reads into MiXCR, producing one record per CDR3 protein. This sample has some 640,000 distinct CDR3 sequences, with about 15% found just once. This chain joins TRBV15 and TRBJ2-1; 11 nucleotides align to TRBD2. The receptor comes from a man aged 45 to 65 who received an inactivated influenza vaccine. Source: PBMCs from blood, taken around 15 days before vaccination. The CDR3 spells CATSRDRVAGGPPTYNEQFF. The CDR3 region has the DNA TGTGCCACCAGCAGAGATAGGGTAGCGGGAGGGCCTCCAACCTACAATGAGCAGTTCTTC.